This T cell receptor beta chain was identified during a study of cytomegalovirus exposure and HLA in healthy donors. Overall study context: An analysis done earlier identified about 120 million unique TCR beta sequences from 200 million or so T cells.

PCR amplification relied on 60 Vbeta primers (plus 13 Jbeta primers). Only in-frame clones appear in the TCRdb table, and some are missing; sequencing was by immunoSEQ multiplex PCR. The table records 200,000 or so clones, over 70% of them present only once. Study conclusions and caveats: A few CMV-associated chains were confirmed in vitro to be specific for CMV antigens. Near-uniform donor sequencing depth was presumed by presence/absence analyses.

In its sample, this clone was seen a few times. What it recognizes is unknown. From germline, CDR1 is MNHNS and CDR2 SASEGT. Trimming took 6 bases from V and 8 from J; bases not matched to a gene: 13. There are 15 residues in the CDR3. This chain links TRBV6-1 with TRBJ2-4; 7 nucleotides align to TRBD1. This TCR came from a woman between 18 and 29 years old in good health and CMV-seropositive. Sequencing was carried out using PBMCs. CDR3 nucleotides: TGTGCCAGCAGGTCCCCGGGACAGAGTAAAGACATTCAGTACTTC. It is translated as CASRSPGQSKDIQYF.